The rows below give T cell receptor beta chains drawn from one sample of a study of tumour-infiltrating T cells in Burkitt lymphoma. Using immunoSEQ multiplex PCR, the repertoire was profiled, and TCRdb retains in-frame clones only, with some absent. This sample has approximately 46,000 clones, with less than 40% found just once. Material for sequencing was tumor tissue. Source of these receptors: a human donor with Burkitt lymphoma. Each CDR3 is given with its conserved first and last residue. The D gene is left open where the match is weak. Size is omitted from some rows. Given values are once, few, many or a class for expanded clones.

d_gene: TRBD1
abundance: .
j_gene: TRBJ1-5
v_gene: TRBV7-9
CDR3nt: TGTGCCAGCAGCTTAGGGACAGGGTGGTTTCAGCCCCAGCATTTT
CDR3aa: CASSLGTGWFQPQHF

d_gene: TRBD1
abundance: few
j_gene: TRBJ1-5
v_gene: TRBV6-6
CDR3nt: TGTGCCAGCCGGGACAGGGGCAGAAATAAGCAGCCCCAGCATTTT
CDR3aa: CASRDRGRNKQPQHF

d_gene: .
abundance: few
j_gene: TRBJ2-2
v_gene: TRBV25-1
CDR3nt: TGTGCCAGTCTTGGCCCAGGATCGAACACCGGGGAGCTGTTTTTT
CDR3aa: CASLGPGSNTGELFF

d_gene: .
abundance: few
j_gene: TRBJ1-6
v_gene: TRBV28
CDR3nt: TGTGCCATCCCCGCCCTTGCAGGAGCCAAAAATTCACCCCTCCACTTT
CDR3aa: CAIPALAGAKNSPLHF

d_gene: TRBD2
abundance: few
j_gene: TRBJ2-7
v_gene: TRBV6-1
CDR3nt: TGTGCCAGCAGGGGACTAGCGGGGCCCTACGAGCAGTACTTC
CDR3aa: CASRGLAGPYEQYF

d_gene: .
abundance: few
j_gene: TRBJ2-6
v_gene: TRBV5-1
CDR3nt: TGCGCCAGCAGCCGCGACACGTACTCTGGGGCCAACGTCCTGACTTTC
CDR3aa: CASSRDTYSGANVLTF

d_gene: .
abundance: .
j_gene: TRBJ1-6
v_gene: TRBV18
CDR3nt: TGTGCCAGCTCGCCCTCCAATTCACCCCTCCACTTT
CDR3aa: CASSPSNSPLHF

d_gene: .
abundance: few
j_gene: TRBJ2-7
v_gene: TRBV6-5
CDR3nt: TGTGCCAGCAATGCGCAAAGCTCCTACGAGCAGTACTTC
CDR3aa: CASNAQSSYEQYF

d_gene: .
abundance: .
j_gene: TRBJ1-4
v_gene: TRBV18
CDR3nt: TGTGCCAGCTCACCGAGGCGAATTAATGAAAAACTGTTTTTT
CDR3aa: CASSPRRINEKLFF

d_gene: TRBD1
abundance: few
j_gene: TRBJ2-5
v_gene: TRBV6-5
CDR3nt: TGTGCCAGCAGTTATGGACAGGTGGAGACCCAGTACTTC
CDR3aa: CASSYGQVETQYF

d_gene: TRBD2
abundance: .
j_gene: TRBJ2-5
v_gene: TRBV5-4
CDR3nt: TGTGCCAGCAGCTTTTTAGTCGGGGGGTACCCCGGGGCCCAGTACTTC
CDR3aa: CASSFLVGGYPGAQYF

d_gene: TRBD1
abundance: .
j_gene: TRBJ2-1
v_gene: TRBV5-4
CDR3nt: TGTGCCAGCAGCCGCGGTAGGGACAGGGCGGCTAGCGAGCAGTTCTTC
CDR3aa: CASSRGRDRAASEQFF

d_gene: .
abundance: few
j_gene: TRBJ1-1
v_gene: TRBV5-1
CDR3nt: TGCGCCAGTTGGGGGGGACAAAAAAACACTGAAGCTTTCTTT
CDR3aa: CASWGGQKNTEAFF

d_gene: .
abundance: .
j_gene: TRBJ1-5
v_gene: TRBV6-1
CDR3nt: TGTGCCAGCAGCGAAGAGGTGCAGATTAATCAGCCCCAGCATTTT
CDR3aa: CASSEEVQINQPQHF

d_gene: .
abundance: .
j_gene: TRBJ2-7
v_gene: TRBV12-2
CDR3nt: TGTGCAAGTCGCCCAAATGCCGGCAGCTTCTCCTACGAGCAGTACTTC
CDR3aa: CASRPNAGSFSYEQYF

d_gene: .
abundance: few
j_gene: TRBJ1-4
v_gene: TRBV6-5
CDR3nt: TGTGCCAGCTCGGGACGGGGAGGCGGTTTCGAAAAACTGTTTTTT
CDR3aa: CASSGRGGGFEKLFF

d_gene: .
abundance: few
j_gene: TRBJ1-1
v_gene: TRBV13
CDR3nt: TGTGCCAGCAGCTTAGACCTTTCGAACACTGAAGCTTTCTTT
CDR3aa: CASSLDLSNTEAFF

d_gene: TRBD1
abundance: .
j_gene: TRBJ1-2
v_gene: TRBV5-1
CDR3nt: TGCGCCAGCAGTTTGGGACAGGGATCCTATGGCTACACCTTC
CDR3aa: CASSLGQGSYGYTF

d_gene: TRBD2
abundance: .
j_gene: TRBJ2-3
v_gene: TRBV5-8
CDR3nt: TGTGCCAGCAGCTTGGCAAGCGGACTAGCGGTCTTT
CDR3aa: CASSLASGLAVF

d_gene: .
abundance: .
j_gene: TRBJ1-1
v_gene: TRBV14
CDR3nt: TGTGCCAGCAGCCACCCCCGGGGGGCAAACACTGAAGCTTTCTTT
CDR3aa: CASSHPRGANTEAFF

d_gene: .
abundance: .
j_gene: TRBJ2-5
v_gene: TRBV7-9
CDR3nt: TGTGCCAGCAGCTTAGCGCATGGTCAAGAGACCCAGTACTTC
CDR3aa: CASSLAHGQETQYF

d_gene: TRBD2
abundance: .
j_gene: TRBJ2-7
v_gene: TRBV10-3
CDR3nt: TGTGCCATCAGTGGGCCGTCTAGCGGGGGGGATGCTTGGGAGCAGTACTTC
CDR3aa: CAISGPSSGGDAWEQYF

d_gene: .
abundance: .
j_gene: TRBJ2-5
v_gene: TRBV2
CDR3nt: TGTGCCAGCAGTGATTGGAGCGGACAGACCCAGTACTTC
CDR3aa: CASSDWSGQTQYF

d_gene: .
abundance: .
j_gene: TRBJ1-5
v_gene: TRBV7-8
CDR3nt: TGTGCCAGCGGACCGGACCCCAATCAGCCCCAGCATTTT
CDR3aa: CASGPDPNQPQHF

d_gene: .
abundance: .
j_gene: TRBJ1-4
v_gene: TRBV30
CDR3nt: TGTGCCTGGGCCTGGACAAATCAGGAAAAACTGTTTTTT
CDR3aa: CAWAWTNQEKLFF

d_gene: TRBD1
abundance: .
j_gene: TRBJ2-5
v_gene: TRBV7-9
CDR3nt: TGTGCCAGCACCATCCGAGACCGGGACAGACAAGAGACCCAGTACTTC
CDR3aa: CASTIRDRDRQETQYF

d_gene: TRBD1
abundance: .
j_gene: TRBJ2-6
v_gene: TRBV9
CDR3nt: TGTGCCAGCAGCGAGACAGGGCACTCTGGGGCCAACGTCCTGACTTTC
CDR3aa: CASSETGHSGANVLTF

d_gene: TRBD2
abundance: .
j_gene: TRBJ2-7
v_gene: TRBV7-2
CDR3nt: TGTGCCAGCAGCTTCGGCGGGGGGAGCTCCTACGAGCAGTACTTC
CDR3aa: CASSFGGGSSYEQYF

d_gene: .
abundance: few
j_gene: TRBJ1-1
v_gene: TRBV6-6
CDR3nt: TGTGCCAGCAGTCCGACAGTTGCGAACACTGAAGCTTTCTTT
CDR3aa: CASSPTVANTEAFF

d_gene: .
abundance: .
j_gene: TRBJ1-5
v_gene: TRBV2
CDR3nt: TGTGCCAGCGTGCTCTTGGGCAATCAGCCCCAGCATTTT
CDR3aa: CASVLLGNQPQHF

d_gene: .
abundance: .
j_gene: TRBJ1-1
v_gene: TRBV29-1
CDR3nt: TGCAGCGTCCATAGGGGATCGTACACTGAAGCTTTCTTT
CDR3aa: CSVHRGSYTEAFF

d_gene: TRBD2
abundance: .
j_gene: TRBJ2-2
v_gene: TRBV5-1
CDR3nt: TGCGCCAGCAGCCGGGGGGGATCGAACACCGGGGAGCTGTTTTTT
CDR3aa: CASSRGGSNTGELFF

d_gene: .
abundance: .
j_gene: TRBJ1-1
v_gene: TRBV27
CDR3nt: TGTGCCAGCAGTCGGACTGAAGCTTTCTTT
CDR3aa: CASSRTEAFF

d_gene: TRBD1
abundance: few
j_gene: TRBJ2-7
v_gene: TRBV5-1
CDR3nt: TGCGCCAGCAGAATGGGACAGGGGTACTACGAGCAGTACTTC
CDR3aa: CASRMGQGYYEQYF

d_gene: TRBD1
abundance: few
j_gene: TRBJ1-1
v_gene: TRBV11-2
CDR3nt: TGTGCCAGCAGCTCCAGGGGGTGGGGTGGACACACTGAAGCTTTCTTT
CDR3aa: CASSSRGWGGHTEAFF

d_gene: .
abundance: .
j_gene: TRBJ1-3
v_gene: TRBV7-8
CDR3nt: TGTGCCAGCAGCTTAGGGGGGACCGGAAACACCATATATTTT
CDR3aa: CASSLGGTGNTIYF

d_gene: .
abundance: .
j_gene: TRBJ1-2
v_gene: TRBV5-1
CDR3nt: TGCGCCAGCAGCTTGAGGGGAGGCTATGGCTACACCTTC
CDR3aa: CASSLRGGYGYTF

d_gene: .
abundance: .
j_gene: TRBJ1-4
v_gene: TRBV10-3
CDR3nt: TGTGCCATCAGTGGGAGGCGGTGGCAGGGGAATGCAACTAATGAAAAACTGTTTTTT
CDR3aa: CAISGRRWQGNATNEKLFF

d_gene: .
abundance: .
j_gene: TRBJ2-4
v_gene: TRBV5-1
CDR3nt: TGCGCCAGCAGCTCATGGTGGCCGACCAAAAACATTCAGTACTTC
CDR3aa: CASSSWWPTKNIQYF

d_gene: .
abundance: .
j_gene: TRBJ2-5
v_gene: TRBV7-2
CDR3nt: TGTGCCAGCAGCGCCCGAAGAGGGGAGACCCAGTACTTC
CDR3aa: CASSARRGETQYF

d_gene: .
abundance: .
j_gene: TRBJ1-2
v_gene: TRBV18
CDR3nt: TGTGCCAGCTCAACCATAGGGGACGATGGCTACACCTTC
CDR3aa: CASSTIGDDGYTF

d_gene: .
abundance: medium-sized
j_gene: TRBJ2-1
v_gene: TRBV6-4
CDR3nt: TGTGCCAGCAGTGAAAGAGCTTCCGGTGAGCAGTTCTTC
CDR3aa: CASSERASGEQFF

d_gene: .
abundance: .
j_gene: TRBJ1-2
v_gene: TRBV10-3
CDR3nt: TGTGCCATCAGTGAGAGGGGCATGGGCTATGGCTACACCTTC
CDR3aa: CAISERGMGYGYTF

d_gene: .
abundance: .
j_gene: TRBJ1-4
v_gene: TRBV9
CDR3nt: TGTGCCAGCAGCGTAGAGGGCCATTGGGGTGAAAAACTGTTTTTT
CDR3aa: CASSVEGHWGEKLFF

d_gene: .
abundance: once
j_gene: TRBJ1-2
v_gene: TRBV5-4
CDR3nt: TGTGCCAGCAGCTTGGGGGAAGGGACGGTCTATGGCTACACCTTC
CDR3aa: CASSLGEGTVYGYTF

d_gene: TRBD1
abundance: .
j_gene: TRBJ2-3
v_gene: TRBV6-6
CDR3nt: TGTGCCAGCAGTTCCGACAGGGCGAATACGCAGTATTTT
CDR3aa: CASSSDRANTQYF

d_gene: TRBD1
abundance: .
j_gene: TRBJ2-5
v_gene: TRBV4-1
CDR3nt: TGCGCCAGCAGCCAACGAGGACAGGATGACCAAGAGACCCAGTACTTC
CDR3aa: CASSQRGQDDQETQYF

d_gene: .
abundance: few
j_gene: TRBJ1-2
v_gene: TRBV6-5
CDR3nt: TGTGCCAGCAGCGTAAGAAGGCGGGAACGAGGCTACACCTTC
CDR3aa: CASSVRRRERGYTF

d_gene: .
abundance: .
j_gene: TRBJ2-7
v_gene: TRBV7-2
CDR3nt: TGTGCCAGCACCAGTTCCCACGAGCAGTACTTC
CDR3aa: CASTSSHEQYF

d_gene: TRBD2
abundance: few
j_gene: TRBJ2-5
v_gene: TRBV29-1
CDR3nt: TGCAGCGTTGAGACTAGCGGGGAAGAGACCCAGTACTTC
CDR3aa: CSVETSGEETQYF